This passage covers 15 T cell receptor beta chains from one sample sequenced in a study of T-cell memory formation after mild COVID-19 listed by TCRdb under 2021. Libraries came from 5' RACE. Sequencing instrument: Illumina NovaSeq 6000. In-frame beta chains were kept once TCRdb had trimmed the public reads at Q25 with fastp and called clones with MiXCR. Duplicate CDR3 protein sequences are folded into a single record with the most common DNA and genes. Across this sample there are about 430,000 distinct CDR3 sequences, with roughly 24% seen only once. The ten largest clonotypes hold roughly 8.7% of the sample. The sequencing input was PBMCs or a T cell subset sorted from them (not recorded which). The receptors stem from an adult woman who had mild COVID-19 (a few samples of this study predate the infection). The sample titles of this study are shuffled in the database, so cell type and time point are left out; the donor was told from shared clones.

The chain recombines TRBV6-5 with TRBJ2-1, with 12 bases lining up with TRBD2. The CDR3 runs to 16 residues. After removal of 6 bases from V and 5 bases from J, the junction contained 8 bases not matched to a gene. Per germline, CDR1 MNHEY and CDR2 SVGAGI. CDR3 protein: CASRRWTSGTNNEQFF. The CDR3 DNA follows: TGTGCCAGCAGAAGATGGACTAGCGGGACTAACAATGAGCAGTTCTTC.

This clonotype was observed many times. The CDR3 DNA reads TGTGCCACCAGTGGGGGGGCTGGCACGACTAGCGGGAGCTATGAGCAGTTCTTC. Translated, it gives CATSGGAGTTSGSYEQFF. The chain is built from TRBV24-1 and TRBJ2-1; 12 nucleotides line up with TRBD2. V shed 5 bases, J shed 8 bases, and the junction held 15 bases outside the gene matches. This CDR3 region has 18 residues. Germline CDR1 and CDR2: KGHDR and SFDVKD.

This clonotype showed up just a few times. The chain links TRBV5-1 to TRBJ2-7; TRBD2 matches at 12 bases. Germline V gene data show CDR1 as SGHRS and CDR2 as YFSETQ. V shed 1 base, J shed 3 bases, and the junction held 2 bases outside the gene matches. CDR3 size: 15 residues. In DNA form, the CDR3 reads TGCGCCAGCAGCTTGACTAGCGGGGGGTTCTACGAGCAGTACTTC. Translated, it gives CASSLTSGGFYEQYF.

This chain uses TRBV15 with TRBJ2-7, with a possible D match to TRBD2 (6 bases). V was pared by 0 bases and J by 3 bases, with 21 bases between. This CDR3 contains 18 residues. The germline CDR1 and CDR2 sequences are LNHNV and YYDKDF (reference sequence). The CDR3 is CATSRDHPSGLLSYEQYF. The CDR3 DNA follows: TGTGCCACCAGCAGAGATCACCCCTCGGGACTCCTGAGCTACGAGCAGTACTTC.

The rearrangement joins TRBV7-2 to TRBJ2-5, with TRBD2 identical over 11 bases. The germline CDR1 and CDR2 sequences are SGHTA and FQGNSA. Trimming at V came to 5 bases and at J to 1 base, leaving 9 bases not matched to a gene. This CDR3 region has 17 residues. CDR3 sequence: CASSPRPGTSGQETQYF. The CDR3 coding sequence is TGTGCCAGCAGCCCCCGGCCCGGGACTAGCGGCCAAGAGACCCAGTACTTC.

With regard to this clonotype: At one boundary the junction diverges from the germline segment, which might be a read error. The rearrangement links TRBV19 to TRBJ2-5, with no clear D. Germline V gene data show CDR1 as LNHDA and CDR2 as SQIVND (reference sequence). The CDR3 runs 14 residues. CDR3: CASSPLVGTETRYF. The CDR3 DNA is TGTGCCAGTAGCCCCCTAGTTGGAACCGAGACCCGGTACTTC.

This clonotype was counted only a few times. This chain joins TRBV7-2 and TRBJ2-7; 7 nucleotides match TRBD2. CDR3 length equals 16 residues. The V segment lost 2 bases and the J segment 3 bases; nucleotides outside the gene matches: 10. The V gene's germline CDR1 is SGHTA and CDR2 FQGNSA. CDR3 sequence (DNA): TGTGCCAGCAGCTTATCTCCCGGGGGGAACCGCTACGAGCAGTACTTC. It specifies CASSLSPGGNRYEQYF.

The chain has TRBV24-1 and TRBJ2-3; 8 bases line up with TRBD2. The length of the CDR3 is 15 residues. Germline assignment: CDR1 KGHDR and CDR2 SFDVKD. V shed 3 bases and J 6 bases; nucleotides not matched to a gene: 7. The CDR3 DNA is TGTGCCACCAGTGATCTCCGGGGGGGCCGGGATACGCAGTATTTT. Translation gives CATSDLRGGRDTQYF.

This clonotype was picked up a small number of times. The chain employs TRBV7-2 and TRBJ1-3, with D possibly TRBD1 on 6 matching bases. Germline CDR1 SGHTA, CDR2 FQGNSA. Trimming cost V 4 bases and J 0 bases, with 25 bases left between them. The CDR3 runs 20 residues. CDR3 coding DNA: TGTGCCAGCAGCTCACAGGGTGTTCGGAGCTTAGGGAGCTCTGGAAACACCATATATTTT. Translation: CASSSQGVRSLGSSGNTIYF.

This clonotype showed up just a few times. The chain joins TRBV11-2 to TRBJ2-3; D may be TRBD1 (5 bases). Between the trimmed V and J ends, which lost 3 bases and 6 bases, there was a span of 13 bases. Germline V gene sequence: CDR1 SGHAT, CDR2 FQNNGV. There are 14 residues in the CDR3. DNA for the CDR3: TGTGCCAGCAGCTTCGTGGGGCCTGGGGATACGCAGTATTTT. Encoded protein: CASSFVGPGDTQYF.

This clonotype was detected only a few times. The rearrangement joins TRBV7-8 to TRBJ2-5; 7 bases are shared with TRBD2. Per germline, CDR1 SGHVS and CDR2 FQNEAQ. Trimming took 1 base from V and 7 from J; bases not matched to a gene: 6. This CDR3 has 14 residues. The CDR3 coding sequence is TGTGCCAGCAGCTTAGTATTGGAGCGGGGGACCCAGTACTTC. Residues: CASSLVLERGTQYF.

This clonotype was recorded a few times. At one end, the junction sequence differs from germline, possibly due to a read error. The chain is built from TRBV12-3 or TRBV12-4 and TRBJ2-7, with TRBD1 as a possible D gene (6 bases). This CDR3 is 13 amino acids long. The CDR3 nucleotides are TGTGCCAGCAATTTACAGGGTTCCTACGAGCAGTACTTC. This gives the protein CASNLQGSYEQYF.

The chain has TRBV9 and TRBJ2-3; TRBD2 aligns across 8 bases. From germline, CDR1 is SGDLS and CDR2 YYNGEE. Losses at the gene ends were 1 base for V and 3 bases for J; bases not matched to a gene: 1. The CDR3 has 14 residues. CDR3 sequence (DNA): TGTGCCAGCAGCGTAACTAGCGGTACAGATACGCAGTATTTT. Protein: CASSVTSGTDTQYF. Combining the CDR3 with reference TRBV9 and TRBJ2-3 gives the whole variable domain DSGVTQTPKHLITATGQRVTLRCSPRSGDLSVYWYQQSLDQGLQFLIQYYNGEERAKGNILERFSAQQFPDLHSELNLSSLELGDSALYFCASSVTSGTDTQYFGPGTRLTVL.

The chain recombines TRBV15 with TRBJ1-5; D is undetermined. The CDR3 loop spans 16 amino acids. V dropped 3 bases and J dropped 4 bases, with 16 bases sitting between them. Germline V gene sequence: CDR1 LNHNV, CDR2 YYDKDF (reference sequence). The CDR3, as DNA: TGTGCCACCAGCAGGGGAGGGATGGGAAAAAATCAGCCCCAGCATTTT. This codes for CATSRGGMGKNQPQHF. The full variable domain, rest sourced from reference TRBV15 and TRBJ1-5, is DAMVIQNPRYQVTQFGKPVTLSCSQTLNHNVMYWYQQKSSQAPKLLFHYYDKDFNNEADTPDNFQSRRPNTSFCFLDIRSPGLGDTAMYLCATSRGGMGKNQPQHFGDGTRLSIL.

The CDR3 region has the DNA TGTGCCAGCAGAGCTCAGGGGGCCCACGAGCAGTACTTC. Encoded protein: CASRAQGAHEQYF. This rearrangement joins TRBV6-5 to TRBJ2-7, with 8 nucleotides matching TRBD1. Germline assignment: CDR1 MNHEY and CDR2 SVGAGI. Germline trimming cut 6 bases from V and 5 bases from J; bases unmatched to any gene: 6. This CDR3 comprises 13 residues.